This T cell receptor (beta chain) originates from a study of blood T cells in healthy people across ages. This CDR3 has 17 amino acids. The germline CDR1 and CDR2 sequences are SGHVS and FQNEAQ. The V and J ends lost 3 bases and 3 bases respectively, with 17 bases between them. The study, taken as a whole, reports: Diversity of TCR beta correlated strongly with naive T cell percentage. Getting older went along with TCR beta diversity per million T cells dropping roughly linearly.

Worth noting for this clonotype: The antigen remains unidentified.

Sample-barcoded 5' priming and a J-beta primer mix drove a second PCR of roughly 6 to 12 cycles. The template-switch adaptor, which had 12 random nucleotides, put a tag on each cDNA molecule. Using its own MiXCR run on the 5' RACE reads, TCRdb lists one record per CDR3 protein. The sample contains hundreds of thousands of distinct CDR3 sequences, 25% of which appear only once. The sample also formed part of further work on T cells of mothers and their children. As reported in that work: Each child contributed roughly 3.2 million TCR beta CDR3 reads, while each mother contributed over 8 million.

V usage is TRBV7-8 and J usage is TRBJ2-2, with TRBD2 as a possible D gene (6 bases). The material sequenced was blood. The receptor was derived from a boy between 10 and 17 years old in good health. The CDR3 nucleotides read TGTGCCAGCAGCTTTGGTCCGGAACGCGGGGACACCGGGGAGCTGTTTTTT. Its translation is CASSFGPERGDTGELFF.